The source of this T cell receptor beta chain is a study of CD8 T cells in Susac syndrome. General study results and limits: The authors acknowledged that the study's TCR sequencing and HLA analysis involved relatively few individuals.

TCR beta was sequenced from blood CD8+ and CD4+ T cells. Through negative isolation, CD4+ and CD8+ T cells were obtained, while TEMRA cells were enriched using FACS. When the RNA was reverse transcribed, random hexamers were used with an input of roughly 0.45 to 1 ug. Amplification of TCR beta CDR3 across 54 Vbeta and 13 Jbeta was performed with immunoSEQ multiplex PCR. TCRdb reprocessed the immunoSEQ multiplex PCR reads via MiXCR and lists one record per CDR3 protein. The sample lists 75,000 to 95,000 distinct CDR3 sequences, over 75% occurring once. The CDR3 has 15 residues. Per germline, CDR1 SGHDT and CDR2 YYEEEE. V was pared by 2 bases and J by 5 bases, with 6 bases of the junction left unmatched. A word on this clonotype: Its specificity is not known.

Sequencing was carried out using CD8+ T cells from PBMCs. The clonotype was recovered from a human donor with multiple sclerosis. The chain has TRBV5-6 and TRBJ1-2; TRBD1 agrees at 10 bases. CDR3 sequence (DNA): TGTGCCAGCAGCTTTCCGGGACAGGGGAGGTATGGCTACACCTTC. This translates into CASSFPGQGRYGYTF.